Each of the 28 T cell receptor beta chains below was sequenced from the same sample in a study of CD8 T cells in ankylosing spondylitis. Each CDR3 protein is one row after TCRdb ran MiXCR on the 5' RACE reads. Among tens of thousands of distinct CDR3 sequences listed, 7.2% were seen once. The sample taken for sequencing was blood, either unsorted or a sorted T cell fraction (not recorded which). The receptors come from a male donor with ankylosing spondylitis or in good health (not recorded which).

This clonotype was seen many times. CDR3 sequence (DNA): TGCAGTGCCCCTACTAGCGGAGTAGCCAAAAACATTCAGTACTTC. Its protein product is CSAPTSGVAKNIQYF. V gene TRBV20-1 combines with J gene TRBJ2-4; 8 positions agree with TRBD2. The V segment lost 6 bases and the J segment 0 bases; nucleotides outside the gene matches: 7. Germline V gives CDR1 DFQATT, CDR2 SNEGSKA (reference sequence). The CDR3 sequence is 15 residues long.

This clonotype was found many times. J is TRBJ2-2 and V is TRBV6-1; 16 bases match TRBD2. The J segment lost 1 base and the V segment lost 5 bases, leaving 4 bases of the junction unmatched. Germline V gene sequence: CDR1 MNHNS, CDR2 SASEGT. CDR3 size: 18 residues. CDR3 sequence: CASSLGTSGRGNTGELFF. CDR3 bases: TGTGCCAGCAGTCTAGGGACTAGCGGGAGGGGGAACACCGGGGAGCTGTTTTTT.

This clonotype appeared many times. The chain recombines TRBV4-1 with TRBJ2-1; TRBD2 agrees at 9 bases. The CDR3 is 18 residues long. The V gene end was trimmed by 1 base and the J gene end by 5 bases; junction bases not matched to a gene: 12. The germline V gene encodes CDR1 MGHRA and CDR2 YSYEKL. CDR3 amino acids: CASSQGIGSGRPNNEQFF. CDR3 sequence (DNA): TGCGCCAGCAGCCAAGGGATAGGTAGCGGGAGACCCAACAATGAGCAGTTCTTC.

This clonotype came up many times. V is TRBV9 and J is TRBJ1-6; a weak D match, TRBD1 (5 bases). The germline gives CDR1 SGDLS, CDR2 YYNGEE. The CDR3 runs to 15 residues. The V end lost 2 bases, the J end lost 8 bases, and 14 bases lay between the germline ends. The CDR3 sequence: CASSVEGIGYSPLHF. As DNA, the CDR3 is TGTGCCAGCAGCGTGGAGGGGATCGGGTATTCACCCCTCCACTTT.

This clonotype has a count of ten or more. CDR3 in DNA: TGCAGTGCTAGAGAGGCATGGGCCCACGAGCAGTACTTC. Translated, it gives CSAREAWAHEQYF. The chain has TRBV20-1 and TRBJ2-7, with no clear D. Trimming took off 0 bases at V and 5 bases at J, with 11 bases between the two ends. The CDR3 length is 13 residues. In germline, CDR1 is DFQATT, CDR2 SNEGSKA (reference sequence).

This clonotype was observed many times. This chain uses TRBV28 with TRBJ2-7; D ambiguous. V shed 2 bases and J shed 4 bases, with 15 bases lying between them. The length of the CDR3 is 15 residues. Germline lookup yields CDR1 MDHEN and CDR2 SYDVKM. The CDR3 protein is CASSLTGNTLYEQYF. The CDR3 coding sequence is TGTGCCAGCAGTTTAACGGGTAACACCTTATACGAGCAGTACTTC.

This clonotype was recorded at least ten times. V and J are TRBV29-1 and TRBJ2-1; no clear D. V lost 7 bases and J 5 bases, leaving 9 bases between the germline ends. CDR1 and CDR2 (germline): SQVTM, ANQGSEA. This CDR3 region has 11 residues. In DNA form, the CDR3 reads TGCAGCGCCGATCCTAACAATGAGCAGTTCTTC. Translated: CSADPNNEQFF.

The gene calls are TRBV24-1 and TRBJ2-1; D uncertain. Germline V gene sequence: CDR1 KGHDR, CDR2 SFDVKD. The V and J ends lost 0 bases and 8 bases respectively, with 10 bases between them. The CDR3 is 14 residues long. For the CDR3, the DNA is TGTGCCACCAGTGATTTGAACCCCCCGGATGAGCAGTTCTTC. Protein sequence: CATSDLNPPDEQFF.

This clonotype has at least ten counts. In nucleotides, the CDR3 is TGTGCCAGCAGCTCGCGCCGGATGCGACTGGCTATCTCCTATGGCTACACCTTC. Translating gives CASSSRRMRLAISYGYTF. The chain is built from TRBV7-9 and TRBJ1-2; D uncertain. The CDR3 totals 18 residues. Per germline, CDR1 SEHNR and CDR2 FQNEAQ (reference sequence). V was cut by 4 bases and J by 4 bases, with 25 bases left in between.

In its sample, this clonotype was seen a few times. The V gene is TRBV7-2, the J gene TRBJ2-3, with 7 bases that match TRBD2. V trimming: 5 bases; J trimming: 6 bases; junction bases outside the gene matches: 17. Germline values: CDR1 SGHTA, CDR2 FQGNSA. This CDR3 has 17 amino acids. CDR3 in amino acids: CASSLQGGTNVKDTQYF. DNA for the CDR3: TGTGCCAGCAGCCTCCAGGGCGGGACTAATGTCAAGGATACGCAGTATTTT.

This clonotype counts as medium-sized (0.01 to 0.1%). Here the CDR3 reads CASSLLWDQPQHF. CDR3 coding DNA: TGTGCCAGCAGCTTGTTGTGGGATCAGCCCCAGCATTTT. The rearrangement links TRBV5-5 to TRBJ1-5, with D unresolved. Germline lookup yields CDR1 SGHKS and CDR2 YYEKEE (reference sequence). Trimming pared 1 base from V and 5 bases from J, leaving 7 bases between. The CDR3 has 13 amino acids.

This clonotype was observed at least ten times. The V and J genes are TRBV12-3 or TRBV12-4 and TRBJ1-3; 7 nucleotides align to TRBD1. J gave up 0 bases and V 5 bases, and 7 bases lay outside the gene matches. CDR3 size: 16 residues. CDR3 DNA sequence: TGTGCCAGCAGTCCGCGGGACAGTATCTCTGGAAACACCATATATTTT. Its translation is CASSPRDSISGNTIYF.

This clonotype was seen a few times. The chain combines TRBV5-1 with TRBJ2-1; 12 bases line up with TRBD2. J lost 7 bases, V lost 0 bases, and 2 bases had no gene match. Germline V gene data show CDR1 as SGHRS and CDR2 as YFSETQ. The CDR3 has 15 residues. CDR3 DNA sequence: TGCGCCAGCAGCTTGGCGCTAGCGGGAGGGAATGAGCAGTTCTTC. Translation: CASSLALAGGNEQFF.

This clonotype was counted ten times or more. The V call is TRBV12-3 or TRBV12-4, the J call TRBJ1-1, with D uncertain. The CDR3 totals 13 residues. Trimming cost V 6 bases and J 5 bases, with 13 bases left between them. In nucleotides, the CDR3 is TGTGCCAGCAGCCCACAGACTGGGACTGAAGCTTTCTTT. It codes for CASSPQTGTEAFF.

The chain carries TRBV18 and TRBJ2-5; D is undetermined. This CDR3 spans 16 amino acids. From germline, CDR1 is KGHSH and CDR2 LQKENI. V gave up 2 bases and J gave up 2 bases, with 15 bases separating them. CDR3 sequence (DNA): TGTGCCAGCTCACCATTTGTCGTTGGTCCTCAAGAGACCCAGTACTTC. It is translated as CASSPFVVGPQETQYF.

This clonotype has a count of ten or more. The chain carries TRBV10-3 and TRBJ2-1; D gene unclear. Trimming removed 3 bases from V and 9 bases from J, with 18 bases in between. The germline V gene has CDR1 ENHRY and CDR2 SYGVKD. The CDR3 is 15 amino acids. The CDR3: CAISEGSIVSSEQFF. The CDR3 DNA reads TGTGCCATCAGTGAAGGGTCAATAGTTTCTAGTGAGCAGTTCTTC.

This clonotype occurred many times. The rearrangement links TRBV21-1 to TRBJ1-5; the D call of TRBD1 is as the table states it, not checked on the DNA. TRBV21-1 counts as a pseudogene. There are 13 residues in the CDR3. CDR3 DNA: TGTGCCAGCATCGGCGGGGGTGGGCAGCCCCAGCATTTT. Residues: CASIGGGGQPQHF.

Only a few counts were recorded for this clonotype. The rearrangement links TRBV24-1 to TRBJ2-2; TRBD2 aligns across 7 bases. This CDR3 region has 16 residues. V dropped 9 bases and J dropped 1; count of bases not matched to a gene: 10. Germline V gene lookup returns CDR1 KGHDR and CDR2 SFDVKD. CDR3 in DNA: TGTGCCACCTCCGATGGCCCTAGCGGGAACACCGGGGAGCTGTTTTTT. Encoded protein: CATSDGPSGNTGELFF.

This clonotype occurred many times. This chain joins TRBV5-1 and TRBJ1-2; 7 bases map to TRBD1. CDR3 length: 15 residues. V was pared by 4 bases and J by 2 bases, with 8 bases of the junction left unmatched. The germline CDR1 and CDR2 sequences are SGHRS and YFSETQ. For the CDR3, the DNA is TGCGCCAGCAGCGGGAACAGGGGACTGAACTATGGCTACACCTTC. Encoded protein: CASSGNRGLNYGYTF.

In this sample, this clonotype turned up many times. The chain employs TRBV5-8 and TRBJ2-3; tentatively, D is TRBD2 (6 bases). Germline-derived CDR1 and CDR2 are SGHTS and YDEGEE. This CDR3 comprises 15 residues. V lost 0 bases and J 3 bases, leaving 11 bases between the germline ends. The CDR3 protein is CASSLAPGETDTQYF. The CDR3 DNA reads TGTGCCAGCAGCTTGGCCCCGGGGGAGACAGATACGCAGTATTTT.

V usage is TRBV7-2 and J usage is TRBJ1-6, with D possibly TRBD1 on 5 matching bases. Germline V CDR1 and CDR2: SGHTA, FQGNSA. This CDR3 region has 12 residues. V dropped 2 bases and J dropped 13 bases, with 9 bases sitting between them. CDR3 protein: CASSLNGAPLHF. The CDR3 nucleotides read TGTGCCAGCAGCTTAAACGGGGCGCCCCTCCACTTT.

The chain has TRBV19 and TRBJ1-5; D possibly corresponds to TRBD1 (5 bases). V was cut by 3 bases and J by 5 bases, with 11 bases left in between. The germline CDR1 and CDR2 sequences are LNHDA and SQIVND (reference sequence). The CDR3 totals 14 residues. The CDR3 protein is CASSIGGGDQPQHF. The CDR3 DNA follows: TGTGCCAGTAGTATCGGTGGGGGGGATCAGCCCCAGCATTTT.

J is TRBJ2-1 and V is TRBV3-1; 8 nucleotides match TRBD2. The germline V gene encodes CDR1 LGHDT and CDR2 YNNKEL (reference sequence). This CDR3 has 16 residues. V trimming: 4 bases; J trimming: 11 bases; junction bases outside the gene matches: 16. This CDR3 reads CASSLRLAPTGSKQFF. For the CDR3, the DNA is TGTGCCAGCAGCCTACGACTAGCGCCTACTGGATCGAAGCAGTTCTTC.

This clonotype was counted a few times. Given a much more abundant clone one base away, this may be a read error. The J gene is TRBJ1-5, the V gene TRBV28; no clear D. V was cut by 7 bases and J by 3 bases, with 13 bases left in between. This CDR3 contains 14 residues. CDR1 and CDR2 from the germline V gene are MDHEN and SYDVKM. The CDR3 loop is CASKAPRYNQPQHF. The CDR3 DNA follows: TGTGCCAGCAAGGCCCCTCGGTACAATCAGCCCCAGCATTTT.

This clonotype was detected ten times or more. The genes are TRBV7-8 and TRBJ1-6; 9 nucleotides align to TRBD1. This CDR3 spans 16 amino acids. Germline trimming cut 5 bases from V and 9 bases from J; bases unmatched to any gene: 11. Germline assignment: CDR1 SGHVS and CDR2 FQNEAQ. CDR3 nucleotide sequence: TGTGCCAGCAGCGCCCGGACAGGGGAATCCGGTTCACCCCTCCACTTT. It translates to CASSARTGESGSPLHF.

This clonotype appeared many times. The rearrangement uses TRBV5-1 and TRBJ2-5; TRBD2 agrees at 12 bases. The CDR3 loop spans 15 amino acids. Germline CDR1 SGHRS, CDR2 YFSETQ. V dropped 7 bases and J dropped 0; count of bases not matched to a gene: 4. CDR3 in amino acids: CASGRTSGNQETQYF. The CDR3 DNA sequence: TGCGCCAGCGGACGGACTAGCGGGAACCAAGAGACCCAGTACTTC.

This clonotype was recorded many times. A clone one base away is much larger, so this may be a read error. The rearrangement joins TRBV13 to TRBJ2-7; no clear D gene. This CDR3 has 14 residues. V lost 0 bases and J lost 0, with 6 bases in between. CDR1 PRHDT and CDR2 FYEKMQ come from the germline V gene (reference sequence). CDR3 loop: CASSLGTCSYEQYF. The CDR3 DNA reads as TGTGCCAGCAGCTTAGGGACGTGCTCCTACGAGCAGTACTTC. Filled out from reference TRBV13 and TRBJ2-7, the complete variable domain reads AAGVIQSPRHLIKEKRETATLKCYPIPRHDTVYWYQQGPGQDPQFLISFYEKMQSDKGSIPDRFSAQQFSDYHSELNMSSLELGDSALYFCASSLGTCSYEQYFGPGTRLTVT.

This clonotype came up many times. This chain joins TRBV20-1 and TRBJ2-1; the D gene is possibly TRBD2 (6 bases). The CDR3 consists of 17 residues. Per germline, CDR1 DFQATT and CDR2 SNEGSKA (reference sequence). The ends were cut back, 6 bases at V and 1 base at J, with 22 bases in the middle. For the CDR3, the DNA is TGCAGTGCCCGCTCTGGGGGGAGGACTATATCCTACAATGAGCAGTTCTTC. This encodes CSARSGGRTISYNEQFF.